This TCR beta chain was identified during a study of shared clonotypes between healthy human individuals. This table comes from immunoSEQ multiplex PCR, and its TCRdb copy is limited to in-frame clones, with some not included. The data contain 980,000 or so clones, about 80% of them singletons. The CDR3 is 13 amino acids. The ends lost 7 bases at V and 4 bases at J; junction bases unmatched: 6. The germline gives CDR1 SQVTM, CDR2 ANQGSEA. There were no recent acute infections or vaccinations among the donors, who were healthy HIV-negative adults. The study drew all its donors from Caucasian adults living in Nashville, Tennessee.

The source of this sequence is a man aged 18-30 years in good health. The chain employs TRBV29-1 and TRBJ2-3; 9 bases map to TRBD1. Material: memory CD4+ T cells sorted from blood. Subset noted: CD45RA-negative fraction. This chain's CDR3 is CSGGQGRSDTQYF. CDR3 bases: TGCAGCGGCGGACAGGGGAGGTCAGATACGCAGTATTTT.